Listed below are T cell receptor beta chains from one sample, sequenced in a study of breast tumors, draining lymph nodes, adjacent tissues. A single record per CDR3 protein comes from TCRdb applying MiXCR to the multiplex PCR reads. The sample holds 30,000 to 40,000 distinct CDR3 sequences; approximately 37% are singletons and the top ten take approximately 10%. The sequenced sample consisted of breast tumor tissue. These receptors were obtained from a female donor with breast cancer. Some clones in this sample may be carry-over from other donors' samples. CDR3s include the opening cysteine and the closing phenylalanine or tryptophan. The D gene is left open where the match is weak. A row's size may be missing; if present it is once, few, many or a size class.

j_gene: TRBJ2-1
d_gene: TRBD2
v_gene: TRBV10-3
abundance: -
CDR3nt: TGTGCCATCAGTTCGACTAGCGGGAGAGTATATGAGCAGTTCTTC
CDR3aa: CAISSTSGRVYEQFF

j_gene: TRBJ2-7
d_gene: TRBD1
v_gene: TRBV19
abundance: many
CDR3nt: TGTGCCAGTAGTTCCAGGGGGAGTTACTCCTACGAGCAGTACTTC
CDR3aa: CASSSRGSYSYEQYF

j_gene: TRBJ2-1
d_gene: TRBD2
v_gene: TRBV6-4
abundance: -
CDR3nt: TGTGCCAGCAGTGACTCGACTAGCGCCTACAATGAGCAGTTCTTC
CDR3aa: CASSDSTSAYNEQFF

j_gene: TRBJ2-4
d_gene: TRBD1
v_gene: TRBV11-2
abundance: -
CDR3nt: TGTGCCAGCAGCTTAGCCGGGACAGGGTTAAACATTCAGTACTTC
CDR3aa: CASSLAGTGLNIQYF

j_gene: TRBJ2-7
d_gene: -
v_gene: TRBV27
abundance: many
CDR3nt: TGTGCCAGCAGCGACTGGCCATCCTACGAGCAGTACTTC
CDR3aa: CASSDWPSYEQYF

j_gene: TRBJ2-1
d_gene: -
v_gene: TRBV9
abundance: many
CDR3nt: TGTGCCAGCAGCGTAGACGGAACCTACAATGAGCAGTTCTTC
CDR3aa: CASSVDGTYNEQFF

j_gene: TRBJ2-7
d_gene: TRBD1
v_gene: TRBV2
abundance: -
CDR3nt: TGTGCCAGCAGTGAAACAGGGGGCCACGAGCAGTACTTC
CDR3aa: CASSETGGHEQYF

j_gene: TRBJ2-5
d_gene: TRBD2
v_gene: TRBV20-1
abundance: many
CDR3nt: TGCAGTGCTAGGAAATGGGGACTAGAAGAGACCCAGTACTTC
CDR3aa: CSARKWGLEETQYF

j_gene: TRBJ2-7
d_gene: TRBD2
v_gene: TRBV6-1
abundance: -
CDR3nt: TGTGCCAGCAGTGAAGCCTACACCGGGACTACCCCATACGAGCAGTACTTC
CDR3aa: CASSEAYTGTTPYEQYF

j_gene: TRBJ1-4
d_gene: TRBD1
v_gene: TRBV10-3
abundance: -
CDR3nt: TGTGCCATCAGTGAGGGGACAGGGACCCGACTTGAAAAACTGTTTTTT
CDR3aa: CAISEGTGTRLEKLFF

j_gene: TRBJ1-4
d_gene: TRBD1
v_gene: TRBV6-5
abundance: many
CDR3nt: TGTGCCAGCAGTACCGACAGGGGGCGGGAAAAACTGTTTTTT
CDR3aa: CASSTDRGREKLFF

j_gene: TRBJ2-7
d_gene: TRBD2
v_gene: TRBV12-3/TRBV12-4
abundance: many
CDR3nt: TGTGCCAGCAGTTTACTAGCGGGAGCCTACGAGCAGTACTTC
CDR3aa: CASSLLAGAYEQYF

j_gene: TRBJ2-2
d_gene: -
v_gene: TRBV19
abundance: many
CDR3nt: TGTGCCAGTAGGGATAGGTGGACCGGGGAGCTGTTTTTT
CDR3aa: CASRDRWTGELFF

j_gene: TRBJ2-1
d_gene: TRBD2
v_gene: TRBV5-1
abundance: -
CDR3nt: TGCGCCAGCCGAATCCTAGGGACTAGCGGGAGGGCCCGCAATGAGCAGTTCTTC
CDR3aa: CASRILGTSGRARNEQFF

j_gene: TRBJ1-4
d_gene: TRBD1
v_gene: TRBV7-9
abundance: many
CDR3nt: TGTGCCAGCAGCCCCGAACAGGGGGCCCTTGAAAAACTGTTTTTT
CDR3aa: CASSPEQGALEKLFF

j_gene: TRBJ2-7
d_gene: -
v_gene: TRBV28
abundance: many
CDR3nt: TGTGCCAGCAGTGAAGACAAGCCCTACGAGCAGTACTTC
CDR3aa: CASSEDKPYEQYF